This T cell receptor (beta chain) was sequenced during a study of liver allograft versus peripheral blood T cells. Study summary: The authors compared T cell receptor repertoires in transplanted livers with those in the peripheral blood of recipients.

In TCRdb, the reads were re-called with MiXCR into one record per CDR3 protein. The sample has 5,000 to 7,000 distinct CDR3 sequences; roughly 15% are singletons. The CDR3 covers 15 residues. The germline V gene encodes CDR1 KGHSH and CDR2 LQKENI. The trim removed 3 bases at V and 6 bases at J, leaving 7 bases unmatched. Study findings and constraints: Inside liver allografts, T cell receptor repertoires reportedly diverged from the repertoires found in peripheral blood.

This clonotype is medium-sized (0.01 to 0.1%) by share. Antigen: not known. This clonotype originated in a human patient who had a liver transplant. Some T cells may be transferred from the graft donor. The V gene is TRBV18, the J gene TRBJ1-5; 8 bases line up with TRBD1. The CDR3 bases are TGTGCCAGCTCACCCCCAGGGGGCGCAGGTCAGCCCCAGCATTTT. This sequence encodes CASSPPGGAGQPQHF.